Here is one TCR beta chain with its context. This sample stems from a study of technical replicates of blood from a handful of donors. V was trimmed by 1 base and J by 4 bases, leaving 2 bases between them. There are 11 residues in the CDR3. Germline values: CDR1 PRHDT, CDR2 FYEKMQ (reference sequence). The table came from immunoSEQ multiplex PCR; TCRdb's copy has only in-frame clones and leaves some out. The sample has under 90,000 clones, 90% to 98% seen once; the top ten hold roughly 0.21%. The specimen sequenced was T cells isolated from PBMCs. The source is a human donor in good health. The genes are TRBV13 and TRBJ2-7, with no clear D. The CDR3 DNA reads TGTGCCAGCAGCTTAGCATACGAGCAGTACTTC. This gives the protein CASSLAYEQYF. Looking up the rest from reference TRBV13 and TRBJ2-7 gives the full variable domain: AAGVIQSPRHLIKEKRETATLKCYPIPRHDTVYWYQQGPGQDPQFLISFYEKMQSDKGSIPDRFSAQQFSDYHSELNMSSLELGDSALYFCASSLAYEQYFGPGTRLTVT.